This record looks at one T cell receptor beta chain sequence and its context. The method was immunoSEQ multiplex PCR; TCRdb's version includes in-frame clones alone and lacks a portion of them. This table has around 150,000 clones, 60% to 85% appearing once. CDR3 size: 15 residues. The data stem from a study of blood T cell repertoires in COVID-19. Input material: peripheral blood. The clonotype was recovered from a man aged 55 to 70 with acute or convalescent COVID-19. The V and J genes are TRBV21-1 and TRBJ1-2; the table's D call, TRBD1, has no DNA check behind it. TRBV21-1 is an annotated pseudogene. The DNA for the CDR3 is TGTGCCAGCAGCATACGGGACAGGGGACTCGTGAGCTACACCTTC. It specifies CASSIRDRGLVSYTF.